The 20 T cell receptor beta chains below come from one sample, sequenced in a study of vaccination and CD4 T cells after COVID-19 (dated by TCRdb to 2021 to 2024). The sample's treatment or condition label is to be understood as: approximately nine-day PBMC culture with coronavirus spike peptide pools or control peptides (ViraFEST assay). Antigens of these TCRs are unknown. Library preparation used PCR. The run used an Illumina iSeq 100. At the Johns Hopkins FTIC core, DNA from the cultured CD4+ T cells underwent TCR sequencing with the Oncomine TCR Beta short-read assay. The public reads were reanalyzed by TCRdb: fastp trimming at Q25, MiXCR alignment, in-frame beta chains only. Every distinct CDR3 protein forms one entry, paired with its most common genes and DNA. This sample holds roughly 10,000 distinct CDR3 sequences; about 54% were observed only once. More than 9.5% of the sample comes from the top ten.

Sequenced input: CD4+ T cells from blood, cultured in vitro. The receptors stem from a human donor who had recovered from COVID-19.

CDR3 sequence: CSAGQGNVETQYF. DNA for the CDR3: TGCAGTGCAGGACAGGGGAATGTAGAGACCCAGTACTTC. The V gene is TRBV20-1, the J gene TRBJ2-5, with 9 bases fitting TRBD1. The germline CDR1 and CDR2 sequences are DFQATT and SNEGSKA (reference sequence). V lost 6 bases, J lost 4 bases, and 6 bases stayed unmatched. This CDR3 comprises 13 residues.

In this sample, this clonotype turned up a few times. V and J are TRBV30 and TRBJ1-2; 8 bases are shared with TRBD1. The germline CDR1 and CDR2 sequences are GTSNPN and SVGIG (reference sequence). The CDR3 consists of 13 residues. Unmatched junction bases numbered 5, after V lost 4 bases and J lost 4 bases. The CDR3 here is CAWTRDRPYGYTF. CDR3 nucleotide sequence: TGTGCCTGGACGAGGGACAGGCCCTATGGCTACACCTTC.

The chain carries TRBV10-3 and TRBJ2-3; the match to TRBD2 covers 7 bases. CDR1 and CDR2 (germline): ENHRY, SYGVKD. V shed 5 bases and J 0 bases; nucleotides not matched to a gene: 2. This CDR3 comprises 14 residues. The CDR3 nucleotides read TGTGCCATCAGTAGCGGGACTAGCACAGATACGCAGTATTTT. Translating gives CAISSGTSTDTQYF.

This clonotype showed up just a few times. This chain links TRBV5-1 with TRBJ1-5; 7 bases are a match to TRBD1. Germline values: CDR1 SGHRS, CDR2 YFSETQ. With 4 bases clipped from V and 2 bases from J, the junction kept 3 bases outside the gene matches. The length of the CDR3 is 14 residues. The CDR3 nucleotides read TGCGCCAGCAGCGAGGGGACAGGCAATCAGCCCCAGCATTTT. Encoded protein: CASSEGTGNQPQHF.

This chain connects TRBV12-3 or TRBV12-4 to TRBJ1-5; no clear D. The V end lost 2 bases, the J end lost 5 bases, and 7 bases lay between the germline ends. CDR3 size: 13 residues. The CDR3 spells CASSLTLDQPQHF. The CDR3 nucleotides are TGTGCCAGCAGTTTAACATTGGATCAGCCCCAGCATTTT.

The chain has TRBV20-1 and TRBJ1-2, with TRBD1 matching 8 bases. Germline CDR1 is DFQATT and CDR2 is SNEGSKA (reference sequence). CDR3 length: 14 residues. V shed 8 bases, J shed 2 bases, and the junction held 10 bases outside the gene matches. This CDR3 reads CSTTGAGRNYGYTF. CDR3 nucleotide sequence: TGCAGTACGACAGGGGCTGGTAGAAACTATGGCTACACCTTC.

CDR3 protein: CSAGGLPDTQYF. DNA for the CDR3: TGCAGTGCGGGGGGACTACCAGATACGCAGTATTTT. V usage is TRBV20-1 and J usage is TRBJ2-3, with 7 positions matching TRBD2. The CDR3 has 12 residues. The germline V gene has CDR1 DFQATT and CDR2 SNEGSKA (reference sequence). The ends lost 6 bases at V and 4 bases at J; junction bases unmatched: 4.

This chain uses TRBV7-9 with TRBJ1-1; D gene uncertain. Trimming cost V 3 bases and J 11 bases, with 10 bases left between them. The CDR3 consists of 11 residues. The germline V gene encodes CDR1 SEHNR and CDR2 FQNEAQ (reference sequence). The CDR3 loop is CASSFGVGAFF. The CDR3 DNA follows: TGTGCCAGCAGCTTCGGAGTAGGGGCTTTCTTT.

The CDR3 bases are TGTGCCAGCACCCGGGGGGCAGCGAGCACAGATACGCAGTATTTT. This sequence encodes CASTRGAASTDTQYF. The chain employs TRBV6-2 or TRBV6-3 and TRBJ2-3; D possibly corresponds to TRBD2 (7 bases). The CDR3 is 15 amino acids. Between the trimmed V and J ends, which lost 7 bases and 0 bases, there was a span of 14 bases. In germline, CDR1 is MNHEY, CDR2 SVGEGT.

V gene TRBV28 combines with J gene TRBJ2-5; D not certain. Trimming pared 2 bases from V and 0 bases from J, leaving 16 bases between. The CDR3 contains 17 residues. CDR1 MDHEN and CDR2 SYDVKM come from the germline V gene. CDR3 sequence reads: CASSLASGGEYQETQYF. CDR3 nucleotide sequence: TGTGCCAGCAGTTTAGCCTCAGGCGGAGAGTACCAAGAGACCCAGTACTTC.

The gene calls are TRBV20-1 and TRBJ2-2, with D tentatively TRBD2 (7 bases). The V end lost 6 bases, the J end lost 2 bases, and 19 bases lay between the germline ends. Germline loops: CDR1 DFQATT, CDR2 SNEGSKA (reference sequence). The CDR3 loop spans 16 amino acids. CDR3 region: CSAEKGGTTNTGELFF. Here the CDR3 DNA reads TGCAGTGCAGAAAAGGGGGGGACTACCAACACCGGGGAGCTGTTTTTT.

This clonotype has just one count. The chain is built from TRBV3-1 and TRBJ2-1; D unclear. The germline CDR1 and CDR2 sequences are LGHDT and YNNKEL (reference sequence). Trimming shortened V by 1 base and J by 8 bases, and 6 bases separated the two germline ends. The CDR3 contains 12 residues. CDR3 bases: TGTGCCAGCAGCCAAGCTAGTTATGAGCAGTTCTTC. This gives the protein CASSQASYEQFF.

The rearrangement links TRBV4-1 to TRBJ2-7; D unresolved. Looked up from germline, CDR1 is MGHRA and CDR2 is YSYEKL. The CDR3 contains 13 residues. With 4 bases removed from V and 7 bases from J, the gap between germline ends came to 14 bases. CDR3 loop: CASSPLRTPEQYF. Written as DNA, the CDR3 is TGCGCCAGCAGCCCGCTCAGGACCCCAGAGCAGTACTTC.

This clonotype has a single count. The CDR3 loop reads CAWSQGVADTQYF. DNA of the CDR3: TGTGCCTGGAGCCAAGGGGTTGCCGATACGCAGTATTTT. The V and J genes are TRBV30 and TRBJ2-3, with D possibly TRBD1 on 5 matching bases. Germline lookup yields CDR1 GTSNPN and CDR2 SVGIG (reference sequence). The CDR3 totals 13 residues. V gave up 3 bases and J gave up 6 bases, with 13 bases separating them. Full variable domain (remainder filled in from reference TRBV30 and TRBJ2-3): SQTIHQWPATLVQPVGSPLSLECTVEGTSNPNLYWYRQAAGRGLQLLFYSVGIGQISSEVPQNLSASRPQDRQFILSSKKLLLSDSGFYLCAWSQGVADTQYFGPGTRLTVL.

This clonotype was detected only a few times. The rearrangement links TRBV20-1 to TRBJ2-7; D gene unclear. Deletions cut 3 bases from V and 6 bases from J, with 15 bases between. CDR3 length: 13 residues. CDR1 and CDR2 (germline): DFQATT, SNEGSKA (reference sequence). Here the CDR3 reads CSARGLRAPEQYF. CDR3 bases: TGCAGTGCTAGGGGATTAAGGGCCCCCGAGCAGTACTTC.

The chain has TRBV2 and TRBJ2-5, with D unresolved. Germline assignment: CDR1 SNHLY and CDR2 FYNNEI. Trimming took 4 bases from V and 4 from J, leaving 4 bases between them. The CDR3 extends over 11 amino acids. The CDR3 spells CASSARETQYF. CDR3 sequence (DNA): TGTGCCAGCAGTGCACGAGAGACCCAGTACTTC.

This clonotype was observed a few times. The CDR3 nucleotides are TGTGCCAGTAGTATAGGATTCAGGTCTCAGCCCCAGCATTTT. Protein product: CASSIGFRSQPQHF. This sequence joins TRBV19 and TRBJ1-5; no clear D gene. The CDR3 extends over 14 amino acids. CDR1 is LNHDA, CDR2 SQIVND, per germline (reference sequence). The V and J ends lost 1 base and 6 bases respectively, with 10 bases between them.

The table lists this clonotype with a few counts. The V gene is TRBV19, the J gene TRBJ2-5; tentative D call: TRBD1 (5 bases). The CDR3 length is 13 residues. Germline assignment: CDR1 LNHDA and CDR2 SQIVND (reference sequence). V shed 6 bases and J shed 4 bases, with 12 bases lying between them. The CDR3 loop reads CASRDTGVETQYF. The CDR3 nucleotides read TGTGCCAGTAGGGATACAGGAGTAGAGACCCAGTACTTC.

This clonotype was recorded a few times. The gene calls are TRBV6-2 or TRBV6-3 and TRBJ2-3; either TRBD1 or TRBD2 may fit D (5 bases each). CDR3 length: 13 amino acids. With 5 bases removed from V and 10 bases from J, the gap between germline ends came to 16 bases. Per the germline V gene, CDR1 is MNHEY and CDR2 is SVGEGT. DNA of the CDR3: TGTGCCAGCAGTGGGACCCGAAGGGGTTCGCAGTATTTT. This encodes CASSGTRRGSQYF.

This chain joins TRBV29-1 and TRBJ2-3, with D hard to call. Germline V gives CDR1 SQVTM, CDR2 ANQGSEA. The CDR3 runs to 15 residues. Trimming took 6 bases from V and 4 from J, leaving 20 bases between them. The DNA of the CDR3 is TGCAGCGTCCTAAAACGTCTCGGCGGTCCAGATACGCAGTATTTT. Its protein is CSVLKRLGGPDTQYF.